This T cell receptor beta chain comes out of a study of T cell responses to AZD1222 COVID-19 vaccine. The assay was immunoSEQ multiplex PCR, and TCRdb's table has in-frame clones only and misses some. The sample consists of over 150,000 clones, approximately 91% of them appearing once. Analysis merged second doses at about 4 or about 12 weeks. A note on this clone: Its cognate antigen is unknown.

CDR1 is LGHDT, CDR2 YNNKEL, per germline (reference sequence). CDR3 size: 17 residues. V lost 4 bases, J lost 3 bases, and 21 bases lay in between. Overall study results and limits: After the peak T cell response, and only then, were repertoires sampled.

Sequencing used peripheral blood, obtained 28 days after the second AZD1222 dose. The clonotype was recovered from an adult who received the AZD1222 COVID-19 vaccine. This chain links TRBV3-1 (or the pseudogene TRBV3-2) with TRBJ2-5; a possible D gene is TRBD2 (6 bases). The chain's CDR3 is CASSPLAFVTLKETQYF. The CDR3 bases are TGTGCCAGCAGCCCACTAGCATTTGTGACCTTAAAAGAGACCCAGTACTTC.